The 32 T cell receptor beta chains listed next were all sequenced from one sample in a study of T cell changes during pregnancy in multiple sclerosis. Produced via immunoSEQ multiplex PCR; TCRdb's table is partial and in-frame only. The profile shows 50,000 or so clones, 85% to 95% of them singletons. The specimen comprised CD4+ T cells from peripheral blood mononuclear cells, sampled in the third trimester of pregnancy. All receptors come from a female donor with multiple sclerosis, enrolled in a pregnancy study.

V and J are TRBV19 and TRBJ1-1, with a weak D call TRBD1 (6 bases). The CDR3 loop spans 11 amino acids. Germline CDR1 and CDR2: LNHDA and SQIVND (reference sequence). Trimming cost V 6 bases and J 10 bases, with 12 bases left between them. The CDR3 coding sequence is TGTGCCAGTAGCGTAACAGGGTTAGCTTTCTTT. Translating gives CASSVTGLAFF.

CDR3 sequence (DNA): TGTGCCAGCAGCTTAGCGGCCAGGGGGGACGGCTACACCTTC. Amino acids: CASSLAARGDGYTF. The chain has TRBV7-6 and TRBJ1-2, with 7 positions matching TRBD1. Germline V gene lookup returns CDR1 SGHVS and CDR2 FNYEAQ. This CDR3 is built from 14 residues. J lost 8 bases, V lost 0 bases, and 6 bases had no gene match.

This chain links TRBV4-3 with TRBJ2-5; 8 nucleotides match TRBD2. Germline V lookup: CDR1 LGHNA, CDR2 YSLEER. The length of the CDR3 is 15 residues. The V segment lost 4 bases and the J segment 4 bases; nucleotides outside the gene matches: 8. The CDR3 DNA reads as TGCGCCAGCAGCCCCGGGACTAGGATAGGAGAGACCCAGTACTTC. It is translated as CASSPGTRIGETQYF.

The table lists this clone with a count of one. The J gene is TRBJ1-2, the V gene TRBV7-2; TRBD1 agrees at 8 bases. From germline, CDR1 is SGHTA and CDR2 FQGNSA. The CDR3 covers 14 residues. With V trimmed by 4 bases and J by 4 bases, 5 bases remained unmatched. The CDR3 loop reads CASSWGTGSYGYTF. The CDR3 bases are TGTGCCAGCAGCTGGGGGACAGGATCCTATGGCTACACCTTC.

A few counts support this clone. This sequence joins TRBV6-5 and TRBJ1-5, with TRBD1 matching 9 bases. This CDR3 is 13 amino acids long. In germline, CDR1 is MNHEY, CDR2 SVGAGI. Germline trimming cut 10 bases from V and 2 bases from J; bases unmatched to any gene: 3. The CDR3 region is CATRDRGNQPQHF. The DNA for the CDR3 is TGTGCCACCCGGGACAGGGGCAATCAGCCCCAGCATTTT.

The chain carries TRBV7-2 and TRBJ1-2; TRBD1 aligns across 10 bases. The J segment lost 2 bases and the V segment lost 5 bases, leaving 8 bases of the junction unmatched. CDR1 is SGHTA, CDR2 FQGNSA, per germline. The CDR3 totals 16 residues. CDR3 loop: CASSLRQGARNYGYTF. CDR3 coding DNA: TGTGCCAGCAGCCTAAGACAGGGGGCGCGGAACTATGGCTACACCTTC.

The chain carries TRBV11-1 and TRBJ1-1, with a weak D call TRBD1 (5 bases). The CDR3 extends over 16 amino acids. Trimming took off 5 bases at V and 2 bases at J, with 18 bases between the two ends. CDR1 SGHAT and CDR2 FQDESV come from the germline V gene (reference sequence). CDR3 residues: CASSPQGGRVNTEAFF. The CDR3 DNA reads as TGTGCCAGCAGCCCCCAGGGAGGCCGGGTAAACACTGAAGCTTTCTTT.

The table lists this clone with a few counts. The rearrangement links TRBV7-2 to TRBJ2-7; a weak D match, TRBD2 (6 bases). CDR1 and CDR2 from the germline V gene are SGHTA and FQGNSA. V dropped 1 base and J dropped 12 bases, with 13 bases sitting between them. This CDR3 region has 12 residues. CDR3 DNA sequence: TGTGCCAGCAGCTTAGTCCGGGGGTTTACGTACTTC. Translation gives CASSLVRGFTYF.

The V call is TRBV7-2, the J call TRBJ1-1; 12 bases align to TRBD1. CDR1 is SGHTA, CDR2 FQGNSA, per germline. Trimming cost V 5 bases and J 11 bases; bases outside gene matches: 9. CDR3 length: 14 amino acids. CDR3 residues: CASSTGTGGVEAFF. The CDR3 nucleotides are TGTGCCAGCAGCACCGGGACAGGGGGCGTGGAGGCTTTCTTT.

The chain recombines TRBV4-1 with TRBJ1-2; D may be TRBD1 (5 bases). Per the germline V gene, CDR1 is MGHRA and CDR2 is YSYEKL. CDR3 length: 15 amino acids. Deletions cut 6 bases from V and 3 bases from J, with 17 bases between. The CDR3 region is CASRPDRGSDYGYTF. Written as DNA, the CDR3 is TGCGCCAGCAGGCCCGACCGGGGGTCAGACTATGGCTACACCTTC.

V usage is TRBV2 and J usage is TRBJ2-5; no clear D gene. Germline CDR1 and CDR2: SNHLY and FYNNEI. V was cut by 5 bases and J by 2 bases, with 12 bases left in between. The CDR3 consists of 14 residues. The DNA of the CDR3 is TGTGCCAGCAGTTGGCAGGTTCGACAAGAGACCCAGTACTTC. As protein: CASSWQVRQETQYF.

The DNA of the CDR3 is TGTGCCAGCAGCTTAGCAGGACAGGGATCTCAGCCCCAGCATTTT. Its protein product is CASSLAGQGSQPQHF. The rearrangement uses TRBV7-9 and TRBJ1-5; 8 nucleotides line up with TRBD1. Germline-derived CDR1 and CDR2 are SEHNR and FQNEAQ (reference sequence). The CDR3 loop spans 15 amino acids. V shed 0 bases and J 6 bases; nucleotides not matched to a gene: 4.

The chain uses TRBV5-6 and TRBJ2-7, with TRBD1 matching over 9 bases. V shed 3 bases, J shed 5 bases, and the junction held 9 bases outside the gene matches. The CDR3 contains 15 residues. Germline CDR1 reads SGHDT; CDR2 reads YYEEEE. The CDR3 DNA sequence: TGTGCCAGCAGCTCCACCGGGACAGGGCGTAACGAGCAGTACTTC. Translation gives CASSSTGTGRNEQYF. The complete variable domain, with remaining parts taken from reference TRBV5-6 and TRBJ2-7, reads DAGVTQSPTHLIKTRGQQVTLRCSPKSGHDTVSWYQQALGQGPQFIFQYYEEEERQRGNFPDRFSGHQFPNYSSELNVNALLLGDSALYLCASSSTGTGRNEQYFGPGTRLTVT.

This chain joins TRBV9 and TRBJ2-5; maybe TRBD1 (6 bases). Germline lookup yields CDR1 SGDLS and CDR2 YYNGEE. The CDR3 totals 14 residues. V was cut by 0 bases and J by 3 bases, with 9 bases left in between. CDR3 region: CASSVGAGEETQYF. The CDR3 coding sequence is TGTGCCAGCAGCGTAGGGGCAGGGGAAGAGACCCAGTACTTC.

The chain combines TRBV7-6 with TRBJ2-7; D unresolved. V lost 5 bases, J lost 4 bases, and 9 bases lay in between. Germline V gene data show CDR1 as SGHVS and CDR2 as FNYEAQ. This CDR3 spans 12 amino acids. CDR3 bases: TGTGCCAGCAGCGACGACATATACGAGCAGTACTTC. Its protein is CASSDDIYEQYF.

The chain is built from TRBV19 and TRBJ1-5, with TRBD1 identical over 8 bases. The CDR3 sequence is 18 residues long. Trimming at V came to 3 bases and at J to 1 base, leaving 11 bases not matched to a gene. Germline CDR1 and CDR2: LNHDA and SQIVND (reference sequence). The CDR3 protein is CASSITRSGQGSNQPQHF. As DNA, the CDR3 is TGTGCCAGTAGTATCACCCGCTCTGGACAGGGCAGCAATCAGCCCCAGCATTTT. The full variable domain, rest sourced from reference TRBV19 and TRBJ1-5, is DGGITQSPKYLFRKEGQNVTLSCEQNLNHDAMYWYRQDPGQGLRLIYYSQIVNDFQKGDIAEGYSVSREKKESFPLTVTSAQKNPTAFYLCASSITRSGQGSNQPQHFGDGTRLSIL.

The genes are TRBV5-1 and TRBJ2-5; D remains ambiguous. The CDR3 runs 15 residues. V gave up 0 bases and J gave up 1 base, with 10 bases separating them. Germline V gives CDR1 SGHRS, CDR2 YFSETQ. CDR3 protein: CASSLVPQAQETQYF. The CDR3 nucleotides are TGCGCCAGCAGCTTGGTCCCCCAGGCCCAAGAGACCCAGTACTTC.

The CDR3 nucleotides are TGTGCCAGCAGCCCGAGTGGTAACACTGAAGCTTTCTTT. Its protein product is CASSPSGNTEAFF. The chain couples TRBV6-5 to TRBJ1-1; no reliable D call. Germline lookup yields CDR1 MNHEY and CDR2 SVGAGI. The CDR3 length is 13 residues. With 6 bases removed from V and 2 bases from J, the gap between germline ends came to 10 bases.

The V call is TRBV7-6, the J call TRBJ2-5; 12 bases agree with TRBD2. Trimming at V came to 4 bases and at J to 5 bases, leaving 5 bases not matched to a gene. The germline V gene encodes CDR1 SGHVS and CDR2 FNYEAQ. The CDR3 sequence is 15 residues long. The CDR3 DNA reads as TGTGCCAGCAGCTCCCTAGCGGGGGGGCGTGAGACCCAGTACTTC. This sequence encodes CASSSLAGGRETQYF.

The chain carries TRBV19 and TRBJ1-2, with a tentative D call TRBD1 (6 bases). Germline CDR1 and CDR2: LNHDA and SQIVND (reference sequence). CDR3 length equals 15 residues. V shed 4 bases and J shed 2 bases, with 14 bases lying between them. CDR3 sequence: CASSNAPGGNYGYTF. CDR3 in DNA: TGTGCCAGTAGTAACGCCCCTGGGGGCAACTATGGCTACACCTTC.

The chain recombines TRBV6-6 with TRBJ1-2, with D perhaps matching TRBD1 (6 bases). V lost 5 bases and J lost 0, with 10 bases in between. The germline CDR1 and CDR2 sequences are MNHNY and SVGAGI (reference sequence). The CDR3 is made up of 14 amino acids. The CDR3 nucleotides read TGTGCCAGCAGTACCTGGACAGCTAACTATGGCTACACCTTC. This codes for CASSTWTANYGYTF.

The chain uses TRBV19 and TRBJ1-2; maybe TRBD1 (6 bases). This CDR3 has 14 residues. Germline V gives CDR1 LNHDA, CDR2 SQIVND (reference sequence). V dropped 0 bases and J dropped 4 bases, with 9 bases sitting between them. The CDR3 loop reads CASSIEQGRYGYTF. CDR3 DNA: TGTGCCAGTAGTATAGAACAGGGCCGCTATGGCTACACCTTC. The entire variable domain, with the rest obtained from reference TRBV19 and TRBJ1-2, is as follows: DGGITQSPKYLFRKEGQNVTLSCEQNLNHDAMYWYRQDPGQGLRLIYYSQIVNDFQKGDIAEGYSVSREKKESFPLTVTSAQKNPTAFYLCASSIEQGRYGYTFGSGTRLTVV.

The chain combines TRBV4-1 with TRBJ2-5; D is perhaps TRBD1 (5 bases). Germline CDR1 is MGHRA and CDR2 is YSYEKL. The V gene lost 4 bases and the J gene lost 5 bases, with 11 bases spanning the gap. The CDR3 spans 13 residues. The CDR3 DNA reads TGCGCCAGCAGCCCGCAGGGTAGGGAGACCCAGTACTTC. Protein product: CASSPQGRETQYF.

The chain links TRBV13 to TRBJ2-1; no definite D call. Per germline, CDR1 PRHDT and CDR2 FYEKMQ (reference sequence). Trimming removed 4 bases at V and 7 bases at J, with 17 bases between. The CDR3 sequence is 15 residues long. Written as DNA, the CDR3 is TGTGCCAGCAGCTCACGGTCCAGCCCCAGGAATGAGCAGTTCTTC. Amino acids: CASSSRSSPRNEQFF.

The CDR3 spells CASKLTRNTEAFF. CDR3 DNA sequence: TGTGCCAGCAAATTAACTCGGAACACTGAAGCTTTCTTT. V and J are TRBV27 and TRBJ1-1; D is ambiguous. CDR3 length: 13 residues. V lost 7 bases and J 1 base, leaving 10 bases between the germline ends. CDR1 MNHEY and CDR2 SMNVEV come from the germline V gene (reference sequence).

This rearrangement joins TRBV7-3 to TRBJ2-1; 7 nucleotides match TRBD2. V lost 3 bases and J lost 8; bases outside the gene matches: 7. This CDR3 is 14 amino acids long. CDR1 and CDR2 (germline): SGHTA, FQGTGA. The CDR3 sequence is CASSFIAGDDEQFF. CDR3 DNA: TGTGCCAGCAGCTTTATCGCGGGGGACGATGAGCAGTTCTTC.

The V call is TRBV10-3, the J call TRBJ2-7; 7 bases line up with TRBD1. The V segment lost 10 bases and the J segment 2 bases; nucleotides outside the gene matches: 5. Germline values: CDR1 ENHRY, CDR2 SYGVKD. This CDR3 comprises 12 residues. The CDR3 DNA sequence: TGTGCCACCAGACAGGGCCCCTACGAGCAGTACTTC. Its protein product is CATRQGPYEQYF.

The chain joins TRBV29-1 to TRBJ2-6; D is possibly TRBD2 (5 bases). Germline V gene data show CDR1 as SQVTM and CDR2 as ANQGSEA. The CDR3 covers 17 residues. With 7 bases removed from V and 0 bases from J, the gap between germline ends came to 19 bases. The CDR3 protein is CSALGRRAVSGANVLTF. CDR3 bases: TGCAGCGCCCTAGGGAGAAGGGCCGTCTCTGGGGCCAACGTCCTGACTTTC.

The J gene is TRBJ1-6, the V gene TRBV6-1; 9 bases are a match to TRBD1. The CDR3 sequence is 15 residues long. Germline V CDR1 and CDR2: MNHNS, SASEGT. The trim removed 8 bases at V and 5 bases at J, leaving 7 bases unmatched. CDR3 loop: CASEGGTGHNSPLHF. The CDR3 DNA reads TGTGCCAGCGAAGGAGGGACAGGGCATAATTCACCCCTCCACTTT.

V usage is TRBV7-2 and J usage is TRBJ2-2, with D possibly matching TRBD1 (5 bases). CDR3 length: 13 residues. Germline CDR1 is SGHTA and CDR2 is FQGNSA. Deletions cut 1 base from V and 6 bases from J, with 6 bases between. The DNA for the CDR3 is TGTGCCAGCAGCTTAGTGGGGCCCGGGGAGCTGTTTTTT. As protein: CASSLVGPGELFF. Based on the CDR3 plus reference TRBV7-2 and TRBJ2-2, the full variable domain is GAGVSQSPSNKVTEKGKDVELRCDPISGHTALYWYRQSLGQGLEFLIYFQGNSAPDKSGLPSDRFSAERTGGSVSTLTIQRTQQEDSAVYLCASSLVGPGELFFGEGSRLTVL.

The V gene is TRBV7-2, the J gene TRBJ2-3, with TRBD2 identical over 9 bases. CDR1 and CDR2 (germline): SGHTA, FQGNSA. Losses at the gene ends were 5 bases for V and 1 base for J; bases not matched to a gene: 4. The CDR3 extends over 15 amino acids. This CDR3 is CASSKAGGRTDTQYF. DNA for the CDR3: TGTGCCAGCAGCAAAGCGGGGGGACGCACAGATACGCAGTATTTT.

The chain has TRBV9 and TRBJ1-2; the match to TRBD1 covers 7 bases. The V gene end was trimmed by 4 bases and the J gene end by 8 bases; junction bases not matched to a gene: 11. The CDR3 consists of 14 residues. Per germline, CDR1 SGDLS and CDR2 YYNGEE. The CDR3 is CASSPRQGSIGYTF. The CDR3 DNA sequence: TGTGCCAGCAGCCCAAGACAGGGTTCTATAGGCTACACCTTC.